A selection of T cell receptor beta chains follows, all from one sample in a study of Ad26.COV2.S vaccination and SARS-CoV-2 variants. The method was immunoSEQ multiplex PCR; TCRdb's version includes in-frame clones alone and lacks a portion of them. The data contain around 400,000 clones, around 82% of them singletons. Material: peripheral blood, obtained in a trial of Ad26.COV2.S vaccine versus placebo. The source is a person between 18 and 65 years old who received the Ad26.COV2.S COVID-19 vaccine or a placebo. Both conserved end residues are part of each CDR3. Each record gives: V gene, J gene, D gene, clone size, CDR3 DNA, CDR3 protein. The D gene is left open where the match is weak. Rows may omit the clone size; those that give it use once, few, many or a size class.

TRBV5-6	TRBJ1-1	-	-	TGTGCCAGCAGCTTCGTGGGGGGCACTGAAGCTTTCTTT	CASSFVGGTEAFF
TRBV2	TRBJ2-2	TRBD1	-	TGTGCCAGCAGAAAACAGGGGATTGGGGAGCTGTTTTTT	CASRKQGIGELFF
TRBV5-4	TRBJ2-4	-	once	TGTGCCAGCAGCACACGGACGGGACTAGCCAAAAACATTCAGTACTTC	CASSTRTGLAKNIQYF
TRBV30	TRBJ1-1	-	-	TGTGCCTGGAGTCAATGGGAGAACACTGAAGCTTTCTTT	CAWSQWENTEAFF
TRBV9	TRBJ1-3	-	-	TGTGCCAGCAGCGGCGGTGGAAACACCATATATTTT	CASSGGGNTIYF
TRBV7-9	TRBJ1-4	TRBD1	-	TGTGCCAGCAGCTCCCCCGGTGTAGGGGGCACTAATGAAAAACTGTTTTTT	CASSSPGVGGTNEKLFF
TRBV7-9	TRBJ1-1	TRBD1	-	TGTGCCAGCAGCCTCAGGGGGCGAGGGAACACTGAAGCTTTCTTT	CASSLRGRGNTEAFF
TRBV7-9	TRBJ2-2	-	once	TGTGCCAGCAGCTTGGTAAAGGCCGGGGAGCTGTTTTTT	CASSLVKAGELFF
TRBV7-2	TRBJ1-1	-	-	TGTGCCAGCAGCTTAGGACGAATGAACACTGAAGCTTTCTTT	CASSLGRMNTEAFF
TRBV23-1	TRBJ1-2	-	-	TGCGCCAGCAGTCGAACGGGGCTTAGTAACTATGGCTACACCTTC	CASSRTGLSNYGYTF
TRBV2	TRBJ2-2	TRBD2	-	TGTGCCAGCAGTGAAGTGGGTAGCGGGGGGGCGAACACCGGGGAGCTGTTTTTT	CASSEVGSGGANTGELFF
TRBV4-1	TRBJ2-3	-	-	TGCGCCAGCAGCCCAGAGCCTGTCGATACGCAGTATTTT	CASSPEPVDTQYF
TRBV13	TRBJ1-1	-	few	TGTGCCAGCAGCCTCCGGACGGGGAACACTGAAGCTTTCTTT	CASSLRTGNTEAFF
TRBV5-6	TRBJ1-5	TRBD1	-	TGTGCCAGCAGCAGTGGACAGGGATATCAGCCCCAGCATTTT	CASSSGQGYQPQHF
TRBV5-4	TRBJ1-1	-	-	TGTGCCAGCAGGCCGCGATGGGAAGTGAACACTGAAGCTTTCTTT	CASRPRWEVNTEAFF
TRBV7-2	TRBJ1-5	-	-	TGTGCCAGCAGCTTAGTGAGTGGTTATAGCAATCAGCCCCAGCATTTT	CASSLVSGYSNQPQHF
TRBV4-3	TRBJ1-1	-	-	TGCGCCAGCAGCCCAGGACAGATGAACACTGAAGCTTTCTTT	CASSPGQMNTEAFF
TRBV7-6	TRBJ2-1	TRBD2	-	TGTGCCAGCAGCCGGACTAGCGGGAGAGGTCCTCCCGATGAGCAGTTCTTC	CASSRTSGRGPPDEQFF
TRBV18	TRBJ1-6	TRBD1	-	TGTGCCAGCTCACCGGGACAGGGAAATTCACCCCTCCACTTT	CASSPGQGNSPLHF
TRBV19	TRBJ1-5	TRBD1	few	TGTGCCAGTAGTACGGGACAGTATAGCAATCAGCCCCAGCATTTT	CASSTGQYSNQPQHF
TRBV2	TRBJ1-1	TRBD1	-	TGTGCCAGCAGGCATGAGAAGGGGGCGAACACTGAAGCTTTCTTT	CASRHEKGANTEAFF
TRBV5-1	TRBJ1-6	TRBD1	-	TGCGCCAGCAGCTTGAGGGACAGGGGTGGCTCCTATAATTCACCCCTCCACTTT	CASSLRDRGGSYNSPLHF
TRBV2	TRBJ1-3	-	-	TGTGCCAGCAGACCAAGCAGCTCTGGAAACACCATATATTTT	CASRPSSSGNTIYF
TRBV11-2	TRBJ2-7	TRBD2	-	TGTGCCAGCAGCTTAGTTTATCCGGGGGGGTACGAGCAGTACTTC	CASSLVYPGGYEQYF
TRBV5-1	TRBJ2-1	TRBD1	-	TGCGCCAGCAGCTCAAGTCCGGGACAGGGGGCTTATGAGCAGTTCTTC	CASSSSPGQGAYEQFF
TRBV5-1	TRBJ2-2	-	-	TGCGCCAGCAGCTTCGGGAACACCGGGGAGCTGTTTTTT	CASSFGNTGELFF
TRBV7-3	TRBJ2-7	-	-	TGTGCCAGCAGCTTAGACCTGGTTCAGACAGAGCAGTACTTC	CASSLDLVQTEQYF
TRBV10-1	TRBJ2-2	-	many	TGCGCCAGCAGTGACGGGAGCCACACCGGGGAGCTGTTTTTT	CASSDGSHTGELFF
TRBV29-1	TRBJ2-1	TRBD1	-	TGCAGCGGCCGGGACAGTGCCTACAATGAGCAGTTCTTC	CSGRDSAYNEQFF
TRBV5-1	TRBJ1-2	TRBD1	-	TGCGCCAGCAGCGGGACAGTTAGAGGCTACACCTTC	CASSGTVRGYTF
TRBV4-1	TRBJ1-2	-	-	TGCGCCAGCAGCCAAGGGCCTCCCTCGGGACGTGGCTACACCTTC	CASSQGPPSGRGYTF
TRBV12-3/TRBV12-4	TRBJ1-1	-	-	TGTGCCAGCAGTCGGGACATCTACACTGAAGCTTTCTTT	CASSRDIYTEAFF